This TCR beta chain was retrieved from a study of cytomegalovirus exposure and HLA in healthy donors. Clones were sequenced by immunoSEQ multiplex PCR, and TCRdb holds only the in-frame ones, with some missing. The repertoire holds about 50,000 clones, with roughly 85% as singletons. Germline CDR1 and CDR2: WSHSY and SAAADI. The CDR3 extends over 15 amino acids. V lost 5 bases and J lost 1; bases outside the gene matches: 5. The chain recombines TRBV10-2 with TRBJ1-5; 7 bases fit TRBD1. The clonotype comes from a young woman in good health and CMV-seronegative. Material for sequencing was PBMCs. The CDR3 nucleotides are TGCGCCAGCAGTACGACAGGGCTAAGCAATCAGCCCCAGCATTTT. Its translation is CASSTTGLSNQPQHF.